The next 20 T cell receptor beta chains were all read from a single sample in a study of blood T cell repertoires in COVID-19. Clones were read by immunoSEQ multiplex PCR, and TCRdb kept only the in-frame ones, dropping some. Here the sample spans roughly 80,000 clones, around 80% being singletons. Sequencing was performed on peripheral blood. All receptors come from a woman aged 60-70 years with acute or convalescent COVID-19.

The chain has TRBV27 and TRBJ1-2; D gene uncertain. The CDR3 sequence is 15 residues long. In germline, CDR1 is MNHEY, CDR2 SMNVEV (reference sequence). V lost 3 bases to trimming and J lost 3 bases, with 14 bases between them. DNA for the CDR3: TGTGCCAGCAGTTTCTGGCGGAATTTGGACTATGGCTACACCTTC. Protein sequence: CASSFWRNLDYGYTF.

The V call is TRBV11-3, the J call TRBJ1-3; possibly TRBD1 for D (5 bases). The CDR3 covers 13 residues. V lost 9 bases, J lost 0 bases, and 9 bases lay in between. Germline-derived CDR1 and CDR2 are SGHNT and YENEEA. CDR3 loop: CASSGSSGNTIYF. The CDR3 DNA sequence: TGTGCCAGTTCAGGGTCCTCTGGAAACACCATATATTTT.

The chain joins TRBV5-1 to TRBJ2-2; 7 bases map to TRBD1. V was clipped by 2 bases and J by 3 bases; unmatched bases: 4. The germline gives CDR1 SGHRS, CDR2 YFSETQ. The CDR3 sequence is 15 residues long. The DNA for the CDR3 is TGCGCCAGCAGCTTCAAGGGGGCGGACACCGGGGAGCTGTTTTTT. Translating gives CASSFKGADTGELFF. The complete variable domain, with remaining parts taken from reference TRBV5-1 and TRBJ2-2, reads KAGVTQTPRYLIKTRGQQVTLSCSPISGHRSVSWYQQTPGQGLQFLFEYFSETQRNKGNFPGRFSGRQFSNSRSEMNVSTLELGDSALYLCASSFKGADTGELFFGEGSRLTVL.

CDR3 in DNA: TGCGCCAGCAGCCGGGAAACGACCTACAATGAGCAGTTCTTC. It is translated as CASSRETTYNEQFF. The genes are TRBV5-1 and TRBJ2-1; tentatively, D is TRBD2 (5 bases). This CDR3 contains 14 residues. Trimming removed 4 bases at V and 2 bases at J, with 10 bases between. CDR1 and CDR2 (germline): SGHRS, YFSETQ.

The chain recombines TRBV4-1 with TRBJ2-1; possibly TRBD2 for D (6 bases). CDR1 and CDR2 from the germline V gene are MGHRA and YSYEKL. V lost 4 bases and J 6 bases, leaving 13 bases between the germline ends. This CDR3 spans 14 amino acids. The DNA of the CDR3 is TGCGCCAGCAGCCCGACCCGGGAGCCCAATGAGCAGTTCTTC. Translated, it gives CASSPTREPNEQFF.

This chain uses TRBV5-4 with TRBJ2-7; weak D call: TRBD1 (6 bases). This CDR3 region has 14 residues. CDR1 and CDR2 from the germline V gene are SGHNT and YYREEE (reference sequence). The ends were cut back, 2 bases at V and 6 bases at J, with 15 bases in the middle. The CDR3 loop is CASSFRQDASEQYF. CDR3 sequence (DNA): TGTGCCAGCAGCTTTCGACAGGATGCCTCCGAGCAGTACTTC.

This chain connects TRBV6-1 to TRBJ2-7; 7 nucleotides line up with TRBD2. The CDR3 totals 16 residues. Germline V gene data show CDR1 as MNHNS and CDR2 as SASEGT. V dropped 3 bases and J dropped 0; count of bases not matched to a gene: 8. The CDR3 here is CASSEAWGGTSYEQYF. The DNA of the CDR3 is TGTGCCAGCAGTGAGGCCTGGGGGGGTACCTCCTACGAGCAGTACTTC.

In regard to this clone: The sample holds other DNA sequences that translate to the same CDR3. CDR3 residues: CASSLGAGGYNEQFF. CDR3 nucleotide sequence: TGTGCCAGCAGCTTAGGGGCAGGGGGGTACAATGAGCAGTTCTTC. The J gene is TRBJ2-1, the V gene TRBV7-2, with D perhaps TRBD1 (7 bases). The CDR3 covers 15 residues. V shed 1 base and J shed 4 bases, with 11 bases lying between them. Germline CDR1 is SGHTA and CDR2 is FQGNSA.

The CDR3 region is CASSEGLGNSGELFF. DNA of the CDR3: TGTGCCAGCAGTGAGGGACTAGGTAATTCCGGGGAGCTGTTTTTT. The V gene is TRBV6-1, the J gene TRBJ2-2, with 8 bases identical to TRBD2. This CDR3 comprises 15 residues. V gave up 3 bases and J gave up 6 bases; unmatched junction bases: 6. Germline loops: CDR1 MNHNS, CDR2 SASEGT.

The chain joins TRBV6-5 to TRBJ1-1, with 8 bases fitting TRBD1. The length of the CDR3 is 15 residues. The ends lost 6 bases at V and 1 base at J; junction bases unmatched: 7. Germline V gene sequence: CDR1 MNHEY, CDR2 SVGAGI. CDR3 bases: TGTGCCAGCAGCCAAGACAGGGGCGAGAACACTGAAGCTTTCTTT. Translation: CASSQDRGENTEAFF.

In this sample, this clone turned up once. The chain links TRBV6-2 or TRBV6-3 to TRBJ1-5; D unclear. CDR1 is MNHEY and CDR2 is SVGEGT in the germline V gene. V lost 3 bases and J 1 base, leaving 13 bases between the germline ends. This CDR3 is 16 amino acids long. As DNA, the CDR3 is TGTGCCAGCAGTTATGCGGGGAGATCCAGCAATCAGCCCCAGCATTTT. Its translation: CASSYAGRSSNQPQHF.

J is TRBJ2-7 and V is TRBV7-2; D is undetermined. Between the trimmed V and J ends, which lost 5 bases and 6 bases, there was a span of 11 bases. The CDR3 contains 12 residues. Germline assignment: CDR1 SGHTA and CDR2 FQGNSA. CDR3 sequence (DNA): TGTGCCAGCAGCCTATCCCCTGGCGAGCAGTACTTC. Translating gives CASSLSPGEQYF.

For the CDR3, the DNA is TGCGCCAGCAGCTTGGGAGAAGTTCGCGGGTACTCTGGAAACACCATATATTTT. Translated, it gives CASSLGEVRGYSGNTIYF. The chain recombines TRBV5-1 with TRBJ1-3, with D unresolved. The CDR3 runs 18 residues. Germline loops: CDR1 SGHRS, CDR2 YFSETQ. V gave up 0 bases and J gave up 0 bases, with 16 bases separating them.

This rearrangement joins TRBV3-1 (or the pseudogene TRBV3-2) to TRBJ1-2; TRBD1 aligns across 7 bases. With V trimmed by 6 bases and J by 9 bases, 13 bases remained unmatched. The CDR3 spans 14 residues. CDR1 is LGHDT, CDR2 YNNKEL, per germline (reference sequence). CDR3 sequence (DNA): TGTGCCAGCAGAGACGCTTCGACAGGGCTGCGCTACACCTTC. Translating it yields CASRDASTGLRYTF.

The V call is TRBV6-2 or TRBV6-3, the J call TRBJ2-5, with TRBD2 identical over 7 bases. From germline, CDR1 is MNHEY and CDR2 SVGEGT. J was trimmed by 5 bases and V by 4 bases; bases with no gene match: 13. CDR3 length: 16 residues. CDR3 residues: CASSSPEGLDLETQYF. The CDR3 DNA follows: TGTGCCAGCAGTTCCCCGGAAGGACTAGATTTGGAGACCCAGTACTTC.

In nucleotides, the CDR3 is TGTGCCAGCAGCACTTGGGACAGGGCGGGCGAAAAACTGTTTTTT. It codes for CASSTWDRAGEKLFF. The rearrangement uses TRBV21-1 and TRBJ1-4; TRBD1 is the table's D call, not checked against the DNA. TRBV21-1 counts as a pseudogene. The CDR3 loop spans 15 amino acids.

The V and J genes are TRBV24-1 and TRBJ1-2, with TRBD1 identical over 9 bases. This CDR3 region has 16 residues. Per germline, CDR1 KGHDR and CDR2 SFDVKD. Germline trimming cut 4 bases from V and 0 bases from J; bases unmatched to any gene: 5. The CDR3 spells CATSDPGQGPNYGYTF. DNA of the CDR3: TGTGCCACCAGTGACCCCGGACAGGGGCCTAACTATGGCTACACCTTC.

The chain uses TRBV7-2 and TRBJ2-7, with a weak D call TRBD2 (6 bases). Trimming left V 3 bases short and J 4 bases short, with 10 bases between. Germline CDR1 and CDR2: SGHTA and FQGNSA. CDR3 length equals 13 residues. The CDR3 here is CASSLEGLYEQYF. As DNA, the CDR3 is TGTGCCAGCAGCTTGGAGGGCCTATACGAGCAGTACTTC.

This chain connects TRBV7-2 to TRBJ1-5; no clear D. The CDR3 runs to 15 residues. V gave up 5 bases and J gave up 3 bases, with 14 bases separating them. Looked up from germline, CDR1 is SGHTA and CDR2 is FQGNSA. In DNA form, the CDR3 reads TGTGCCAGCAGCCGTTTAGGAGGGAACAATCAGCCCCAGCATTTT. Translated: CASSRLGGNNQPQHF.

The chain recombines TRBV11-2 with TRBJ2-5; 10 bases map to TRBD2. Trimming removed 5 bases from V and 5 bases from J; junction bases left unmatched: 8. From germline, CDR1 is SGHAT and CDR2 FQNNGV. The CDR3 has 15 amino acids. CDR3 sequence reads: CASSPSGGLQETQYF. The CDR3 DNA follows: TGTGCCAGCAGCCCTAGCGGGGGCCTACAGGAGACCCAGTACTTC.